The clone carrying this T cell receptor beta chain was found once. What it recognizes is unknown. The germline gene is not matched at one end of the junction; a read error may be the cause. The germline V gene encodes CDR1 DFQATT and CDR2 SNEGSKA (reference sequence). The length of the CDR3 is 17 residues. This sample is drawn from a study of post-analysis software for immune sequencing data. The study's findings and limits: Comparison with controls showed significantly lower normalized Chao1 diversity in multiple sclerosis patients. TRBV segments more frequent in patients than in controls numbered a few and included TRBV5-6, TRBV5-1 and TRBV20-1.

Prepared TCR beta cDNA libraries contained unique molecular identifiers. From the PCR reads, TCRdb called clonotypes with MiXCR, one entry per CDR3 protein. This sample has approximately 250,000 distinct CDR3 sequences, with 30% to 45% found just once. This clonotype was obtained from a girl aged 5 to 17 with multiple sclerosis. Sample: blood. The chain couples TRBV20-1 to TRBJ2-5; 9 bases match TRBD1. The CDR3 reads CSARGGDRDPFQETQYF. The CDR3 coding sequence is TGCAGTGCTAGAGGCGGGGACAGGGACCCCTTCCAAGAGACCCAATACTTC.